This TCR beta chain appears in the sequencing data of a study of cytomegalovirus exposure and HLA in healthy donors. Study background: Unique TCRs numbering approximately 80 million, obtained from HLA-typed donors, made up an early data release. Regarding the study as a whole: Per a prior analysis, the majority of TCR beta V segments were productive roughly 90% or roughly 30% of the time. Researchers reportedly found TCR beta sequences accurately predicted most subjects' HLA-A and HLA-B alleles.

PCR involved 60 Vbeta and 13 Jbeta primers. Generated by immunoSEQ multiplex PCR, the TCRdb table keeps only in-frame clones and is missing some. The data contain 120,000 to 150,000 clones, about 72% of them singletons. In regard to this clone: Its target is not known.

V lost 2 bases, J lost 9 bases, and 5 bases stayed unmatched. Per germline, CDR1 MGHRA and CDR2 YSYEKL. This CDR3 is built from 15 residues. This TCR came from a man aged 40-49 years in good health and CMV-seronegative. This sequence joins TRBV4-1 and TRBJ2-1; TRBD2 matches at 12 bases. The sequencing input was PBMCs. DNA for the CDR3: TGCGCCAGCAGCCAACTAGCGGGAGGGCCGGGTGAGCAGTTCTTC. Translated: CASSQLAGGPGEQFF.